This record concerns one TCR beta chain sequence. Antigen unknown. The source of the sample is a study of T cells in Graves' hyperthyroidism and ophthalmopathy. Overall study context: At the time of initial diagnosis and before any treatment, peripheral blood was collected. General study points: Among thyroid clonotypes expanded above 0.001, most also appeared in blood.

The CDR3 sequence is 14 residues long. Germline V lookup: CDR1 LNHDA, CDR2 SQIVND (reference sequence). V was shortened by 10 bases and J by 0 bases, with 16 bases between the two germline ends. RNA transcripts were the template for amplifying TCR beta CDR3 regions. First-round RT-PCR targeting the TCR CDR3 was performed with the HTBI primer set. TCRdb analysed the multiplex PCR reads with MiXCR anew, one entry per CDR3 protein. This table holds a few hundred thousand distinct CDR3 sequences, more than 15% found once. This clonotype was obtained from a woman under 40 with Graves' hyperthyroidism. Sequencing was performed on blood. V and J are TRBV19 and TRBJ2-7; D possibly corresponds to TRBD1 (6 bases). The CDR3 nucleotides read TGTGCCACCAGAGACAGGCCGAGCTCCTACGAGCAGTACTTC. Amino acids: CATRDRPSSYEQYF.